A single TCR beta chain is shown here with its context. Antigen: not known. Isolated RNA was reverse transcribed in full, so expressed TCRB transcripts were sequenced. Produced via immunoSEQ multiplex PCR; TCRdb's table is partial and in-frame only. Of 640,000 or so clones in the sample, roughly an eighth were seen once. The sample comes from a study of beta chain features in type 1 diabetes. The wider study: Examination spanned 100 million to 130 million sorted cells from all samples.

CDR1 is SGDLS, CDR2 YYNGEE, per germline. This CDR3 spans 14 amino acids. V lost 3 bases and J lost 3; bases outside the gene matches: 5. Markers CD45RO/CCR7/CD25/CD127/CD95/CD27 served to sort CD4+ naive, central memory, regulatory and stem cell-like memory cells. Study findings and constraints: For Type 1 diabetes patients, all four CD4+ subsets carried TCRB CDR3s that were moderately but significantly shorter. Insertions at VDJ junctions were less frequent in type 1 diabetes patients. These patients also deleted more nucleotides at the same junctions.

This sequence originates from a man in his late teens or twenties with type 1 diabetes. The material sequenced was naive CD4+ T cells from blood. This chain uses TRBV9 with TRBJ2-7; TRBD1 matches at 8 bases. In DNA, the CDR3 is TGTGCCAGCAGCGCCGGGACAGGTTACTACGAGCAGTACTTC. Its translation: CASSAGTGYYEQYF.